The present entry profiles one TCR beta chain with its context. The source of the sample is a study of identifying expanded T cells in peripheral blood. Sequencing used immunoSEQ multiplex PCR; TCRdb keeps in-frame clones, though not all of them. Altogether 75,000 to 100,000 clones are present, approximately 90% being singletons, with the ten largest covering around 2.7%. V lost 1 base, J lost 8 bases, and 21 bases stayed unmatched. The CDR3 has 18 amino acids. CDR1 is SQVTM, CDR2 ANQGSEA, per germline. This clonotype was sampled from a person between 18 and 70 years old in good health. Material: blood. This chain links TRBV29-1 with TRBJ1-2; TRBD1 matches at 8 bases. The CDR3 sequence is CSVEGLYLTGALREGYTF. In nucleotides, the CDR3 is TGCAGCGTTGAAGGGCTATATCTGACAGGGGCCCTTCGCGAAGGCTACACCTTC.